These 8 T cell receptor beta chains were all obtained from the same sample, sequenced in a study of blood T cell repertoires in COVID-19. Sequenced by immunoSEQ multiplex PCR; TCRdb stores in-frame clones only, minus some. The sample has approximately 41,000 clones; around 80% are singletons. The sequencing input was peripheral blood. Source of these receptors: a man aged 35 to 55 with active or convalescent COVID-19.

The chain couples TRBV11-2 to TRBJ2-1, with 8 nucleotides matching TRBD1. CDR3 length: 13 residues. The V and J ends lost 5 bases and 7 bases, in that order; junction bases with no gene match: 4. Germline values: CDR1 SGHAT, CDR2 FQNNGV. The CDR3 protein is CASSAQGANEQFF. The CDR3 DNA sequence: TGTGCCAGCAGCGCCCAGGGGGCAAATGAGCAGTTCTTC. The full variable domain, with the rest looked up from reference TRBV11-2 and TRBJ2-1, is EAGVAQSPRYKIIEKRQSVAFWCNPISGHATLYWYQQILGQGPKLLIQFQNNGVVDDSQLPKDRFSAERLKGVDSTLKIQPAKLEDSAVYLCASSAQGANEQFFGPGTRLTVL.

This chain uses TRBV4-3 with TRBJ2-3, with 7 nucleotides matching TRBD2. V shed 4 bases, J shed 2 bases, and the junction held 3 bases outside the gene matches. Germline V lookup: CDR1 LGHNA, CDR2 YSLEER. The CDR3 spans 14 residues. This chain's CDR3 is CASSPGGFTDTQYF. As DNA, the CDR3 is TGCGCCAGCAGCCCCGGGGGGTTCACAGATACGCAGTATTTT.

The gene calls are TRBV9 and TRBJ1-1; D remains ambiguous. Germline CDR1 and CDR2: SGDLS and YYNGEE. V dropped 0 bases and J dropped 0 bases, with 9 bases sitting between them. The CDR3 spans 15 residues. The CDR3 spells CASSVDGLMNTEAFF. For the CDR3, the DNA is TGTGCCAGCAGCGTAGACGGACTGATGAACACTGAAGCTTTCTTT.

The rearrangement links TRBV5-1 to TRBJ2-2; D may be TRBD2 (6 bases). V lost 4 bases and J lost 0, with 7 bases in between. This CDR3 has 14 amino acids. Germline CDR1 and CDR2: SGHRS and YFSETQ. The CDR3 is CASSREANTGELFF. The DNA for the CDR3 is TGCGCCAGCAGCAGGGAGGCGAACACCGGGGAGCTGTTTTTT.

This clone occurred once. The chain couples TRBV5-1 to TRBJ2-1; TRBD2 agrees at 7 bases. CDR1 is SGHRS and CDR2 is YFSETQ in the germline V gene. V dropped 4 bases and J dropped 7; count of bases not matched to a gene: 11. The CDR3 has 15 residues. CDR3 residues: CASSPLASRGNEQFF. Written as DNA, the CDR3 is TGCGCCAGCAGCCCACTAGCGTCCCGGGGGAATGAGCAGTTCTTC.

The rearrangement links TRBV6-2 or TRBV6-3 to TRBJ2-3, with D uncertain. This CDR3 spans 11 amino acids. V was cut by 2 bases and J by 6 bases, with 3 bases left in between. Germline-derived CDR1 and CDR2 are MNHEY and SVGEGT. The CDR3 coding sequence is TGTGCCAGCAGTTACCCGGATACGCAGTATTTT. Translating gives CASSYPDTQYF.

This chain connects TRBV24-1 to TRBJ2-3; a weak D match, TRBD2 (5 bases). This CDR3 has 14 residues. The V gene's germline CDR1 is KGHDR and CDR2 SFDVKD. V was cut by 4 bases and J by 10 bases, with 17 bases left in between. The CDR3 sequence is CATSDNGIHPPQYF. The CDR3 nucleotides are TGTGCCACCAGTGACAACGGGATTCACCCCCCGCAGTATTTT.

This clone was observed a few times. This chain uses TRBV11-2 with TRBJ2-7; 9 bases fit TRBD2. Germline loops: CDR1 SGHAT, CDR2 FQNNGV. Trimming cost V 4 bases and J 5 bases; bases outside gene matches: 6. This CDR3 region has 14 residues. The CDR3 loop is CASSSLAGRNEQYF. The CDR3 DNA reads as TGTGCCAGCAGCTCCCTAGCGGGAAGGAACGAGCAGTACTTC.